The 32 T cell receptor beta chains in this list originate from one sample, sequenced in a study of CD8 T cells in ankylosing spondylitis. TCRdb reanalysed the 5' RACE reads using MiXCR and keeps one entry per CDR3 protein. The sample contains some 200,000 distinct CDR3 sequences, over 15% of which appear only once. Sequencing was done on a sample of blood, either unsorted or a sorted T cell fraction (not recorded which). Receptors originate from a male donor aged 5-29 years with ankylosing spondylitis or in good health (not recorded which).

This clonotype came up many times. This rearrangement joins TRBV20-1 to TRBJ2-1; D perhaps matches TRBD2 (6 bases). CDR1 DFQATT and CDR2 SNEGSKA come from the germline V gene (reference sequence). This CDR3 spans 10 amino acids. Here the CDR3 DNA reads TGCGCCGGGGGTTCCAATGAGCAGTTCTTC. It is translated as CAGGSNEQFF.

This clonotype was seen ten or more times. The chain recombines TRBV14 with TRBJ2-2; 9 bases fit TRBD2. With 4 bases clipped from V and 0 bases from J, the junction kept 3 bases outside the gene matches. The CDR3 consists of 16 residues. Germline V gene sequence: CDR1 SGHDN, CDR2 FVKESK. CDR3 nucleotides: TGTGCCAGCAGCCGGTTAGCGGGAGCGAACACCGGGGAGCTGTTTTTT. Protein product: CASSRLAGANTGELFF.

This chain links TRBV5-6 with TRBJ2-7; D possibly corresponds to TRBD1 (6 bases). The CDR3 contains 15 residues. Trimming cost V 3 bases and J 5 bases, with 18 bases left between them. In germline, CDR1 is SGHDT, CDR2 YYEEEE. CDR3 loop: CASSSDSFRHHEQYF. CDR3 nucleotide sequence: TGTGCCAGCAGCTCGGACAGTTTCCGCCACCACGAGCAGTACTTC. The entire variable domain, with the rest obtained from reference TRBV5-6 and TRBJ2-7, is as follows: DAGVTQSPTHLIKTRGQQVTLRCSPKSGHDTVSWYQQALGQGPQFIFQYYEEEERQRGNFPDRFSGHQFPNYSSELNVNALLLGDSALYLCASSSDSFRHHEQYFGPGTRLTVT.

This clonotype was found many times. The CDR3, as DNA: TGTGCCAGCAGCCTAAGACAGGCACAAAACGAGCAGTACGTC. This translates into CASSLRQAQNEQYV. The J gene is TRBJ2-7, the V gene TRBV11-3, with D perhaps matching TRBD1 (6 bases). Germline CDR1 and CDR2: SGHNT and YENEEA. The CDR3 spans 14 residues. Trimming pared 5 bases from V and 5 bases from J, leaving 16 bases between.

This clonotype showed up many times. The chain combines TRBV3-1 with TRBJ2-1; unclear D gene. The CDR3 is 16 amino acids. Trimming took off 0 bases at V and 2 bases at J, with 11 bases between the two ends. Per the germline V gene, CDR1 is LGHDT and CDR2 is YNNKEL (reference sequence). Here the CDR3 reads CASSQDKRATYNEQFF. CDR3 bases: TGTGCCAGCAGCCAAGATAAGCGAGCTACCTACAATGAGCAGTTCTTC.

CDR3 sequence (DNA): TGCACATCGGGGGAGGGCGATACGCAGTATTTT. Its translation is CTSGEGDTQYF. This rearrangement joins TRBV29-1 to TRBJ2-3; 7 bases match TRBD2. CDR1 and CDR2 from the germline V gene are SQVTM and ANQGSEA. CDR3 length: 11 residues.

This clonotype was detected ten times or more. The chain joins TRBV11-2 to TRBJ2-5; perhaps TRBD1 as D (6 bases). Trimming pared 5 bases from V and 5 bases from J, leaving 12 bases between. The CDR3 is 13 residues long. The germline CDR1 and CDR2 sequences are SGHAT and FQNNGV. The CDR3 protein is CASSPQGWETQYF. DNA for the CDR3: TGTGCCAGCAGCCCGCAGGGGTGGGAGACCCAGTACTTC.

Many counts were recorded for this clonotype. CDR3 region: CSAIDTQYF. The DNA for the CDR3 is TGCAGTGCCATTGATACGCAGTATTTT. The chain is built from TRBV20-1 and TRBJ2-3; D gene uncertain. V lost 6 bases, J lost 6 bases, and 4 bases lay in between. Germline assignment: CDR1 DFQATT and CDR2 SNEGSKA (reference sequence). The CDR3 loop spans 9 amino acids.

This clonotype was counted many times. The chain has TRBV6-1 and TRBJ2-1; 9 bases match TRBD1. This CDR3 has 13 residues. Trimming took 8 bases from V and 4 from J; bases not matched to a gene: 3. From germline, CDR1 is MNHNS and CDR2 SASEGT. The CDR3: CASRDRVYNEQFF. The CDR3 DNA reads TGTGCCAGCCGGGACAGGGTTTACAATGAGCAGTTCTTC.

This clonotype was counted at least ten times. V is TRBV12-3 or TRBV12-4 and J is TRBJ2-7; D unresolved. Trimming stripped 2 bases from V and 2 bases from J, with 13 bases between. This CDR3 is 15 amino acids long. The CDR3 loop reads CASSLFGGNTYEQYF. The CDR3 nucleotides read TGTGCCAGCAGTTTATTCGGCGGCAATACCTACGAGCAGTACTTC.

This clonotype was observed many times. V gene TRBV20-1 combines with J gene TRBJ1-2; perhaps TRBD1 as D (6 bases). The V end was cut by 2 bases, the J end by 5 bases, with 18 bases between. CDR1 and CDR2 from the germline V gene are DFQATT and SNEGSKA (reference sequence). This CDR3 spans 15 amino acids. In nucleotides, the CDR3 is TGCAGTGCTAGAAGACCCGAGGGACACCAGTATGGCTACACCTTC. Translated, it gives CSARRPEGHQYGYTF.

There are many counts of this clonotype. The CDR3 spells CAISGTDYGYTF. DNA of the CDR3: TGTGCCATCAGCGGGACAGACTATGGCTACACCTTC. The chain is built from TRBV10-3 and TRBJ1-2; 7 bases are shared with TRBD1. The V and J ends lost 6 bases and 3 bases, in that order; junction bases with no gene match: 1. Germline V gene data show CDR1 as ENHRY and CDR2 as SYGVKD. The CDR3 sequence is 12 residues long.

This clonotype was counted many times. The chain employs TRBV12-3 or TRBV12-4 and TRBJ1-1; D gene ambiguous. The CDR3 runs to 13 residues. V was trimmed by 3 bases and J by 3 bases, leaving 8 bases between them. The CDR3 DNA follows: TGTGCCAGCAGTTTGAAACCTCACACTGAAGCTTTCTTT. Its protein product is CASSLKPHTEAFF.

In its sample, this clonotype was seen many times. This rearrangement joins TRBV20-1 to TRBJ2-7, with 7 bases that match TRBD1. The V segment lost 6 bases and the J segment 1 base; nucleotides outside the gene matches: 6. Looked up from germline, CDR1 is DFQATT and CDR2 is SNEGSKA (reference sequence). The length of the CDR3 is 13 residues. As DNA, the CDR3 is TGCAGTGCGGACTCCAGGGGGTCCTACGAGCAGTACTTC. Translated, it gives CSADSRGSYEQYF.

This clonotype was counted at least ten times. The chain couples TRBV7-2 to TRBJ2-7; D not certain. The CDR3 has 16 amino acids. The germline gives CDR1 SGHTA, CDR2 FQGNSA. The ends were cut back, 5 bases at V and 4 bases at J, with 21 bases in the middle. The chain's CDR3 is CASSPQPIAFAYEQYF. For the CDR3, the DNA is TGTGCCAGCAGCCCCCAACCTATAGCTTTCGCGTACGAGCAGTACTTC.

Many counts were recorded for this clonotype. V gene TRBV14 combines with J gene TRBJ2-5, with D unclear. The CDR3 runs to 13 residues. Trimming pared 6 bases from V and 5 bases from J, leaving 13 bases between. CDR1 is SGHDN and CDR2 is FVKESK in the germline V gene. CDR3 protein: CASRDSLRETQYF. CDR3 DNA: TGTGCCAGCAGGGATTCCCTGAGGGAGACCCAGTACTTC.

This clonotype was counted at least ten times. This chain uses TRBV20-1 with TRBJ1-5; unclear D gene. The V end lost 6 bases, the J end lost 7 bases, and 4 bases lay between the germline ends. Per germline, CDR1 DFQATT and CDR2 SNEGSKA (reference sequence). This CDR3 is built from 9 residues. The CDR3, as DNA: TGCAGTGCGGGACAGCCCCAGCATTTT. It is translated as CSAGQPQHF.

This clonotype was detected ten times or more. The chain links TRBV12-3 or TRBV12-4 to TRBJ1-1, with a weak D call TRBD1 (6 bases). This CDR3 has 12 residues. Trimming cost V 3 bases and J 11 bases, with 13 bases left between them. Here the CDR3 DNA reads TGTGCCAGCAGTTTTATGGCAGGGGAGGCTTTCTTT. Protein: CASSFMAGEAFF.

This clonotype showed up many times. J is TRBJ2-5 and V is TRBV18, with D possibly being TRBD1 or TRBD2 (5 bases each). The V gene lost 2 bases and the J gene lost 2 bases, with 15 bases spanning the gap. The germline V gene has CDR1 KGHSH and CDR2 LQKENI. The CDR3 runs to 16 residues. CDR3 DNA: TGTGCCAGCTCACCAAGAAACCCGGGACCGCAAGAGACCCAGTACTTC. Amino acid sequence: CASSPRNPGPQETQYF.

There are many counts of this clonotype. The chain has TRBV14 and TRBJ2-7, with 9 bases that match TRBD2. Losses at the gene ends were 3 bases for V and 4 bases for J; bases not matched to a gene: 7. Germline V lookup: CDR1 SGHDN, CDR2 FVKESK. The CDR3 is 15 amino acids. The CDR3 DNA sequence: TGTGCCAGCAGCCATGGGACTAGCATGTTTTACGAGCAGTACTTC. This sequence encodes CASSHGTSMFYEQYF.

This clonotype was detected many times. The V call is TRBV12-3 or TRBV12-4, the J call TRBJ2-1, with TRBD1 as a possible D gene (6 bases). The ends were cut back, 6 bases at V and 8 bases at J, with 17 bases in the middle. The CDR3 is made up of 14 amino acids. This CDR3 reads CASRETGPGHEQFF. The CDR3 nucleotides are TGTGCCAGCAGGGAGACAGGCCCGGGTCATGAGCAGTTCTTC.

The chain uses TRBV20-1 and TRBJ2-7; a weak D match, TRBD2 (6 bases). The germline V gene has CDR1 DFQATT and CDR2 SNEGSKA (reference sequence). This CDR3 region has 14 residues. Deletions cut 3 bases from V and 6 bases from J, with 18 bases between. CDR3 amino acids: CSASLSGQWSEQYF. For the CDR3, the DNA is TGCAGTGCTAGCCTTAGCGGACAATGGAGCGAGCAGTACTTC.

The table lists this clonotype with many counts. The V and J genes are TRBV12-3 or TRBV12-4 and TRBJ2-1, with D perhaps TRBD2 (6 bases). V was pared by 5 bases and J by 4 bases, with 9 bases between. CDR3 length: 13 amino acids. CDR3: CASSGTVYNEQFF. The CDR3 bases are TGTGCCAGCAGTGGGACTGTATACAATGAGCAGTTCTTC.

This chain connects TRBV4-1 to TRBJ1-2; D may be TRBD1 (5 bases). This CDR3 contains 15 residues. Germline V gene lookup returns CDR1 MGHRA and CDR2 YSYEKL. Trimming cost V 3 bases and J 2 bases, with 13 bases left between them. The CDR3 region is CASSHGGAENYGYTF. CDR3 bases: TGCGCCAGCAGCCATGGCGGGGCTGAGAACTATGGCTACACCTTC.

This clonotype occurred many times. This chain connects TRBV9 to TRBJ2-5; D uncertain. Trimming removed 0 bases at V and 1 base at J, with 10 bases between. This CDR3 region has 15 residues. Germline V gene sequence: CDR1 SGDLS, CDR2 YYNGEE. This CDR3 is CASSVGRPRQETQYF. The CDR3, as DNA: TGTGCCAGCAGCGTAGGCCGGCCACGCCAAGAGACCCAGTACTTC.

This clonotype was observed many times. The V call is TRBV12-3 or TRBV12-4, the J call TRBJ2-5; unclear D gene. V was pared by 6 bases and J by 2 bases, with 4 bases between. This CDR3 region has 11 residues. The CDR3 nucleotides are TGTGCCAGCAGAGCGCAAGAGACCCAGTACTTC. It yields the protein CASRAQETQYF.

This clonotype occurred many times. The rearrangement joins TRBV20-1 to TRBJ2-1; D remains ambiguous. Trimming removed 5 bases from V and 4 bases from J, with 21 bases in between. Germline-derived CDR1 and CDR2 are DFQATT and SNEGSKA (reference sequence). The CDR3 extends over 16 amino acids. CDR3 sequence reads: CSAGPPERATYNEQFF. In DNA form, the CDR3 reads TGCAGTGCTGGACCCCCCGAAAGGGCAACTTACAATGAGCAGTTCTTC.

Many counts were recorded for this clonotype. This sequence joins TRBV12-3 or TRBV12-4 and TRBJ1-5, with D hard to call. The CDR3 contains 14 residues. V was clipped by 6 bases and J by 0 bases, with 9 bases between them. CDR3 DNA sequence: TGTGCCAGCAGCCCCGACCTTAGCAATCAGCCCCAGCATTTT. As protein: CASSPDLSNQPQHF.

This clonotype occurred many times. The V and J genes are TRBV12-3 or TRBV12-4 and TRBJ2-1, with D possibly matching TRBD2 (6 bases). V was cut by 0 bases and J by 9 bases, with 12 bases left in between. The CDR3 is made up of 14 amino acids. This chain's CDR3 is CASSLAGGLGEQFF. In DNA, the CDR3 is TGTGCCAGCAGTTTAGCGGGAGGTTTGGGTGAGCAGTTCTTC.

In this sample, this clonotype turned up many times. The chain joins TRBV29-1 to TRBJ1-5; D is possibly TRBD1 (5 bases). The CDR3 has 13 amino acids. In germline, CDR1 is SQVTM, CDR2 ANQGSEA. The V end lost 0 bases, the J end lost 3 bases, and 6 bases lay between the germline ends. As DNA, the CDR3 is TGCAGCGTTGAAGAGGGGACCAATCAGCCCCAGCATTTT. Its protein product is CSVEEGTNQPQHF.

In regard to this clonotype: This may be a read error: a much more frequent sequence differs by one nucleotide. The rearrangement links TRBV20-1 to TRBJ1-2; D remains ambiguous. The CDR3 has 11 residues. CDR1 DFQATT and CDR2 SNEGSKA come from the germline V gene (reference sequence). The CDR3 DNA reads as TGCAGTGCTAGGAGAGACTATGGCTACCCCTTC. Translated, it gives CSARRDYGYPF.

This clonotype was seen repeatedly, ten times or more. The rearrangement uses TRBV12-3 or TRBV12-4 and TRBJ1-1, with D unresolved. The V end lost 0 bases, the J end lost 2 bases, and 1 base lay between the germline ends. The CDR3 covers 12 residues. DNA of the CDR3: TGTGCCAGCAGTTTAGCAAACACTGAAGCTTTCTTT. Translated: CASSLANTEAFF.